The TCR beta chain described here comes from a study of regulatory T cells in long-lasting Graves disease. Libraries of TCR beta came from iRepertoire HTBI primers plus Arm-PCR of CDR3 regions. TCRdb re-called the multiplex PCR reads with MiXCR, one entry per CDR3 protein. The sample consists of about half a million distinct CDR3 sequences, around 12% of them appearing once. This clonotype showed up just a few times. Its antigen is not known. Documented time point: newly diagnosed GD, antithyroid drugs for less than 3 months. After RNA was extracted from PBMCs, the TCR library was made from it. Germline CDR1 DFQATT, CDR2 SNEGSKA (reference sequence). V lost 4 bases and J lost 9, with 16 bases in between. The CDR3 loop spans 13 amino acids. Whole-study results and caveats: Persistent disease showed a preference for TRBV28, TRBJ1-2 and TRBJ2-5. Public clonotype sharing was higher in persistent than newly diagnosed patients.

These data were likewise used in another study, on T cells in Graves' hyperthyroidism and ophthalmopathy.

This chain connects TRBV20-1 to TRBJ2-1, with D unresolved. This specimen was peripheral blood mononuclear cells (PBMCs), taken at new diagnosis, from a patient treated with antithyroid drugs. This clonotype was obtained from a young woman with Graves disease. The CDR3 here is CSANVVSWGEQFF. CDR3 sequence (DNA): TGCAGTGCTAACGTAGTCTCGTGGGGTGAGCAGTTCTTC.